The 14 T cell receptor beta chains given below trace back to one sample, sequenced in a study of T-cell reconstitution after alpha-beta-depleted transplantation in children. Preparation of the TCRbeta library was carried out with unique molecular identifiers. MiXCR, applied by TCRdb to the PCR reads, yields one record per CDR3 protein. The sample consists of over 100,000 distinct CDR3 sequences, approximately 10% of them appearing once. Sequences were derived from PBMCs, sampled before TCRalphabeta/CD19-depleted stem cell transplant. These receptors were collected from a boy aged 2 to 10 with acute lymphoblastic leukemia, due to receive a stem cell transplant.

The CDR3 sequence: CAISLRAEADTQYF. The CDR3 DNA reads TGTGCCATCAGTCTTAGGGCGGAGGCAGATACGCAGTATTTT. V and J are TRBV10-3 and TRBJ2-3, with D perhaps TRBD2 (5 bases). V lost 5 bases to trimming and J lost 4 bases, with 13 bases between them. The CDR3 is 14 amino acids. Germline CDR1 is ENHRY and CDR2 is SYGVKD.

The table lists this clonotype with many counts. This chain connects TRBV7-6 to TRBJ2-3; 7 bases line up with TRBD2. J was trimmed by 2 bases and V by 1 base; bases with no gene match: 6. The CDR3 runs 16 residues. CDR1 is SGHVS and CDR2 is FNYEAQ in the germline V gene. For the CDR3, the DNA is TGTGCCAGCAGCTTAGTCGTTAGCGGGTACACAGATACGCAGTATTTT. Its translation is CASSLVVSGYTDTQYF.

This clonotype was observed a handful of times. V is TRBV3-1 and J is TRBJ2-5; 10 bases align to TRBD1. From germline, CDR1 is LGHDT and CDR2 YNNKEL (reference sequence). V gave up 4 bases and J gave up 0 bases; unmatched junction bases: 5. There are 16 residues in the CDR3. CDR3 bases: TGTGCCAGCAGCCTCCGGACAGGGGGGTACCAAGAGACCCAGTACTTC. The encoded protein is CASSLRTGGYQETQYF.

This clonotype has just a few counts. CDR3 in DNA: TGCGCCAGCAGCTTGACGGGGCGGTCTCCAGCCTACGAGCAGTACTTC. Protein sequence: CASSLTGRSPAYEQYF. J is TRBJ2-7 and V is TRBV5-1; either TRBD1 or TRBD2 may supply D (5 bases each). The CDR3 has 16 amino acids. CDR1 and CDR2 (germline): SGHRS, YFSETQ. Trimming removed 1 base from V and 2 bases from J, with 16 bases in between.

The chain combines TRBV6-7 with TRBJ2-6; D is possibly TRBD2 (5 bases). TRBV6-7 is annotated as an ORF whose role is uncertain. V lost 0 bases and J lost 3, with 12 bases in between. The CDR3 is 17 residues long. This CDR3 reads CASSYSPGFFGANVLTF. The CDR3 DNA sequence: TGTGCCAGCAGTTACTCCCCGGGGTTCTTTGGGGCCAACGTCCTGACTTTC.

The genes are TRBV20-1 and TRBJ2-2; perhaps TRBD2 as D (5 bases). This CDR3 comprises 15 residues. V shed 6 bases and J shed 2 bases, with 16 bases lying between them. Germline V CDR1 and CDR2: DFQATT, SNEGSKA (reference sequence). CDR3: CSAPGVPTNTGELFF. As DNA, the CDR3 is TGCAGTGCGCCCGGGGTACCCACCAACACCGGGGAGCTGTTTTTT.

This clonotype was recorded many times. The chain has TRBV7-9 and TRBJ1-1; D might be TRBD1 (6 bases). From germline, CDR1 is SEHNR and CDR2 FQNEAQ (reference sequence). This CDR3 is 13 amino acids long. V was cut by 7 bases and J by 0 bases, with 9 bases left in between. Written as DNA, the CDR3 is TGTGCCAGCATCCCAGGGGTGAACACTGAAGCTTTCTTT. Its translation: CASIPGVNTEAFF. Based on the CDR3 plus reference TRBV7-9 and TRBJ1-1, the full variable domain is DTGVSQNPRHKITKRGQNVTFRCDPISEHNRLYWYRQTLGQGPEFLTYFQNEAQLEKSRLLSDRFSAERPKGSFSTLEIQRTEQGDSAMYLCASIPGVNTEAFFGQGTRLTVV.

This clonotype was counted ten times or more. CDR3 protein: CASSLGSLNTGELFF. CDR3 nucleotide sequence: TGCGCCAGCAGCTTGGGGAGCCTCAACACCGGGGAGCTGTTTTTT. The genes are TRBV5-1 and TRBJ2-2; unclear D gene. Trimming stripped 0 bases from V and 2 bases from J, with 8 bases between. The CDR3 covers 15 residues. Germline V gives CDR1 SGHRS, CDR2 YFSETQ.

The chain employs TRBV5-1 and TRBJ2-7; the D gene is possibly TRBD2 (6 bases). The CDR3 contains 15 residues. Germline V gene data show CDR1 as SGHRS and CDR2 as YFSETQ. V was trimmed by 4 bases and J by 2 bases, leaving 16 bases between them. The CDR3 bases are TGCGCCAGCAGCCTCGGGATAGCGGACACCTACGAGCAGTACTTC. This codes for CASSLGIADTYEQYF.

This clonotype came up a few times. V is TRBV12-3 or TRBV12-4 and J is TRBJ2-2; no definite D call. The V end was cut by 3 bases, the J end by 2 bases, with 4 bases between. The CDR3 has 13 residues. CDR3 region: CASSLLNTGELFF. For the CDR3, the DNA is TGTGCCAGCAGTTTGCTCAACACCGGGGAGCTGTTTTTT.

This clonotype was seen only a few times. The rearrangement joins TRBV6-5 to TRBJ2-1, with 10 bases aligning to TRBD2. J gave up 7 bases and V 6 bases, and 3 bases lay outside the gene matches. Germline V gene lookup returns CDR1 MNHEY and CDR2 SVGAGI. This CDR3 is 13 amino acids long. CDR3 region: CASRRLAGNEQFF. CDR3 nucleotide sequence: TGTGCCAGCAGACGACTAGCGGGTAATGAGCAGTTCTTC.

J is TRBJ2-7 and V is TRBV10-3; no clear D gene. Germline CDR1 reads ENHRY; CDR2 reads SYGVKD. CDR3 length: 16 residues. With 1 base removed from V and 0 bases from J, the gap between germline ends came to 13 bases. In DNA form, the CDR3 reads TGTGCCATCAGTGAGTTTTCTACGAAAGGCTCCTACGAGCAGTACTTC. Its translation: CAISEFSTKGSYEQYF.

With regard to this clonotype: At one end the junction does not follow the germline gene, possibly because of a read error. This rearrangement joins TRBV7-7 to TRBJ2-7, with 9 positions matching TRBD2. This CDR3 spans 14 amino acids. CDR1 and CDR2 from the germline V gene are SSHAT and FNYEAQ (reference sequence). This CDR3 reads CASSPGLALHEQYF. CDR3 DNA: TGTGCTAGCAGCCCTGGACTAGCGCTGCACGAGCAGTACTTC.

The sample holds many counts of this clonotype. The chain employs TRBV12-3 or TRBV12-4 and TRBJ1-3; TRBD1 is a possible D gene (5 bases). CDR3 length: 15 amino acids. Trimming took off 6 bases at V and 7 bases at J, with 19 bases between the two ends. This CDR3 reads CASSQGDLGGNTIYF. CDR3 DNA: TGTGCCAGCAGCCAAGGGGACCTCGGGGGGAACACCATATATTTT.